These 15 T cell receptor beta chains share one sample of origin, sequenced in a study of blood T cell repertoires in COVID-19 (dated by TCRdb to the early 2020s). The protocol used for the library was the immunoSEQ multiplex PCR assay. TCRdb mirrors the immuneACCESS table, restricted to in-frame sequences. Some clones are absent from its copies; in checked studies, under half trace to an unresolved V gene, and the reason for the others is unknown. The sample table lists roughly 400,000 clones, less than 95% of them with a count of one. The ten largest clones add up to about 0.6% of the sample. The sequenced material came from PBMCs or T cells enriched from blood (not recorded which). The receptors shown here come from a man younger than 35 who had recovered from COVID-19.

The J gene is TRBJ1-5, the V gene TRBV6-5; D is undetermined. Trimming pared 6 bases from V and 3 bases from J, leaving 9 bases between. CDR1 and CDR2 from the germline V gene are MNHEY and SVGAGI. The CDR3 extends over 13 amino acids. DNA for the CDR3: TGTGCCAGCAGGAGACAAGTCAATCAGCCCCAGCATTTT. Its translation: CASRRQVNQPQHF.

This chain links TRBV24-1 with TRBJ1-1, with D uncertain. From germline, CDR1 is KGHDR and CDR2 SFDVKD. The ends were cut back, 3 bases at V and 1 base at J, with 11 bases in the middle. CDR3 length equals 15 residues. The CDR3 here is CATSDPLTGNTEAFF. For the CDR3, the DNA is TGTGCCACCAGTGATCCCCTGACGGGGAACACTGAAGCTTTCTTT.

The chain links TRBV2 to TRBJ1-5; D unresolved. The CDR3 covers 12 residues. Trimming took off 3 bases at V and 5 bases at J, with 5 bases between the two ends. CDR1 and CDR2 (germline): SNHLY, FYNNEI. The CDR3 DNA follows: TGTGCCAGCAGTGACAGATATCAGCCCCAGCATTTT. Protein sequence: CASSDRYQPQHF.

The rearrangement uses TRBV9 and TRBJ1-4, with TRBD1 as a possible D gene (5 bases). This CDR3 spans 15 amino acids. Germline V lookup: CDR1 SGDLS, CDR2 YYNGEE. The V end lost 0 bases, the J end lost 7 bases, and 13 bases lay between the germline ends. The CDR3 nucleotides are TGTGCCAGCAGCGTAGGTCTTAGGGGAAGTGAAAAACTGTTTTTT. Its protein is CASSVGLRGSEKLFF.

This clone was detected only once. The rearrangement links TRBV27 to TRBJ2-3; 8 bases are a match to TRBD2. V was clipped by 1 base and J by 2 bases; unmatched bases: 2. This CDR3 has 15 residues. Looked up from germline, CDR1 is MNHEY and CDR2 is SMNVEV (reference sequence). CDR3 amino acids: CASSLLREVTDTQYF. In DNA, the CDR3 is TGTGCCAGCAGTTTATTGCGGGAGGTCACAGATACGCAGTATTTT.

The chain employs TRBV2 and TRBJ2-2; 9 bases align to TRBD1. Losses at the gene ends were 6 bases for V and 0 bases for J; bases not matched to a gene: 2. Germline V gene sequence: CDR1 SNHLY, CDR2 FYNNEI. The CDR3 contains 15 residues. DNA of the CDR3: TGTGCCAGCAGAACAGGGGGCCCGAACACCGGGGAGCTGTTTTTT. As protein: CASRTGGPNTGELFF.

The chain employs TRBV2 and TRBJ2-7; a possible D gene is TRBD2 (6 bases). Germline CDR1 is SNHLY and CDR2 is FYNNEI. The ends were cut back, 3 bases at V and 3 bases at J, with 12 bases in the middle. The CDR3 runs to 14 residues. CDR3 amino acids: CASSEGGNYYEQYF. The CDR3 nucleotides read TGTGCCAGCAGTGAGGGCGGGAACTACTACGAGCAGTACTTC. Full variable domain (outside the CDR3, taken from reference TRBV2 and TRBJ2-7): EPEVTQTPSHQVTQMGQEVILRCVPISNHLYFYWYRQILGQKVEFLVSFYNNEISEKSEIFDDQFSVERPDGSNFTLKIRSTKLEDSAMYFCASSEGGNYYEQYFGPGTRLTVT.

The V call is TRBV27, the J call TRBJ1-2; no clear D gene. CDR3 length: 14 residues. Looked up from germline, CDR1 is MNHEY and CDR2 is SMNVEV (reference sequence). The V end was cut by 5 bases, the J end by 2 bases, with 12 bases between. The CDR3 DNA reads as TGTGCCAGCAGTCGAGGGCGGCGGAACTATGGCTACACCTTC. This codes for CASSRGRRNYGYTF.

The V call is TRBV2, the J call TRBJ1-1, with D possibly being TRBD1 (5 bases). The length of the CDR3 is 13 residues. The germline gives CDR1 SNHLY, CDR2 FYNNEI. V gave up 6 bases and J gave up 7 bases, with 15 bases separating them. CDR3 sequence reads: CASRNGGWGEAFF. The CDR3 DNA reads TGTGCCAGCAGAAATGGGGGGTGGGGTGAAGCTTTCTTT.

V gene TRBV3-1 (or the pseudogene TRBV3-2) combines with J gene TRBJ1-5; tentative D call: TRBD1 (5 bases). Trimming shortened V by 1 base and J by 6 bases, and 10 bases separated the two germline ends. From germline, CDR1 is LGHDT and CDR2 YNNKEL (reference sequence). The CDR3 is 14 amino acids. DNA for the CDR3: TGTGCCAGCAGCCAAGGTAGGGGCAGTCAGCCCCAGCATTTT. It is translated as CASSQGRGSQPQHF.

In its sample, this clone was seen once. The rearrangement uses TRBV28 and TRBJ2-6; the match to TRBD1 covers 8 bases. V was pared by 5 bases and J by 0 bases, with 6 bases of the junction left unmatched. The germline gives CDR1 MDHEN, CDR2 SYDVKM. The CDR3 spans 17 residues. The CDR3 DNA reads as TGTGCCAGCAGTAGGGACAGGTGGGGCTCTGGGGCCAACGTCCTGACTTTC. Translated: CASSRDRWGSGANVLTF.

This chain links TRBV30 with TRBJ2-2; D is unresolved. Germline CDR1 and CDR2: GTSNPN and SVGIG (reference sequence). V dropped 7 bases and J dropped 7 bases, with 10 bases sitting between them. The CDR3 length is 11 residues. The chain's CDR3 is CASFRFGELFF. The CDR3 DNA reads as TGTGCCTCCTTTCGTTTCGGGGAGCTGTTTTTT.

The chain recombines TRBV2 with TRBJ1-1; 9 nucleotides align to TRBD1. The germline gives CDR1 SNHLY, CDR2 FYNNEI. V lost 6 bases to trimming and J lost 2 bases; unmatched junction nucleotides: 7. The CDR3 extends over 15 amino acids. The CDR3 protein is CASSRQGEENTEAFF. The CDR3 region has the DNA TGTGCCAGCAGCAGACAGGGGGAGGAAAACACTGAAGCTTTCTTT.

V is TRBV12-3 or TRBV12-4 and J is TRBJ1-1, with D perhaps TRBD1 (6 bases). The CDR3 spans 13 residues. The ends were cut back, 4 bases at V and 8 bases at J, with 14 bases in the middle. DNA for the CDR3: TGTGCCAGCAGTTATAACACAGGGTCCGAAGCTTTCTTT. This translates into CASSYNTGSEAFF.

V and J are TRBV19 and TRBJ1-1; D is possibly TRBD1 (6 bases). The germline V and J ends were trimmed by 8 bases and 3 bases, with 25 bases remaining between them. There are 17 residues in the CDR3. CDR1 LNHDA and CDR2 SQIVND come from the germline V gene (reference sequence). In DNA form, the CDR3 reads TGTGCCAGTGGAAGGACGGGCTACAGGGTTATCGACACTGAAGCTTTCTTT. Translated, it gives CASGRTGYRVIDTEAFF.